Presented here are 16 T cell receptor beta chains from one specimen sequenced in a study of T cells in Graves' hyperthyroidism and ophthalmopathy. Amplification yielded TCR beta CDR3 regions, with RNA transcripts as the source. First-round RT-PCR targeting the TCR CDR3 was performed with the HTBI primer set. MiXCR, applied by TCRdb to the multiplex PCR reads, yields one record per CDR3 protein. Among about 260,000 distinct CDR3 sequences listed, approximately 16% were seen once. Sequencing used blood. The receptor source for this set is a woman under 30 with Graves' ophthalmopathy.

This clonotype was recorded many times. The chain employs TRBV20-1 and TRBJ2-4; D unresolved. The V and J ends lost 6 bases and 4 bases respectively, with 7 bases between them. This CDR3 has 11 amino acids. Germline V lookup: CDR1 DFQATT, CDR2 SNEGSKA (reference sequence). CDR3 loop: CSAPDKNIQYF. In DNA, the CDR3 is TGCAGTGCCCCCGATAAAAACATTCAGTACTTC.

This clonotype was recorded many times. For the CDR3, the DNA is TGTGCCAGCAGCGGCGGTGACTACAATGAGCAGTTCTTC. It yields the protein CASSGGDYNEQFF. This sequence joins TRBV11-3 and TRBJ2-1; the D is unclear. Deletions cut 5 bases from V and 3 bases from J, with 8 bases between. Germline V gene data show CDR1 as SGHNT and CDR2 as YENEEA. The CDR3 extends over 13 amino acids.

This clonotype was found many times. J is TRBJ1-5 and V is TRBV18, with 9 bases that match TRBD1. The V segment lost 2 bases and the J segment 4 bases; nucleotides outside the gene matches: 6. The CDR3 length is 16 residues. Germline CDR1 reads KGHSH; CDR2 reads LQKENI. The CDR3 protein is CASSPATGGRNQPQHF. As DNA, the CDR3 is TGTGCCAGCTCACCAGCAACAGGGGGCCGTAATCAGCCCCAGCATTTT.

In its sample, this clonotype was seen many times. The chain has TRBV27 and TRBJ2-7; D not resolved. Germline V gene lookup returns CDR1 MNHEY and CDR2 SMNVEV (reference sequence). The V end lost 3 bases, the J end lost 6 bases, and 18 bases lay between the germline ends. The length of the CDR3 is 15 residues. In nucleotides, the CDR3 is TGTGCCAGCAGTTTGAAAACTAACGGAGTTCGCGAGCAGTACTTC. Encoded protein: CASSLKTNGVREQYF.

This clonotype was counted many times. The chain employs TRBV19 and TRBJ1-3, with D unresolved. V lost 7 bases and J lost 0, with 13 bases in between. Germline-derived CDR1 and CDR2 are LNHDA and SQIVND (reference sequence). The CDR3 length is 15 residues. CDR3 protein: CASTGVRTSGNTIYF. As DNA, the CDR3 is TGTGCCAGTACCGGCGTTCGAACCTCTGGAAACACCATATATTTT.

The sample holds a few counts of this clonotype. The genes are TRBV4-1 and TRBJ1-2, with TRBD1 matching over 7 bases. The CDR3 consists of 15 residues. Germline V gene sequence: CDR1 MGHRA, CDR2 YSYEKL. V lost 4 bases to trimming and J lost 0 bases; unmatched junction nucleotides: 5. CDR3 coding DNA: TGCGCCAGCAGCCCCGGGACAGAATCTAACTATGGCTACACCTTC. This sequence encodes CASSPGTESNYGYTF.

The V gene is TRBV4-1, the J gene TRBJ1-3; possible D gene TRBD1, 5 bases. CDR3 length equals 14 residues. Germline V gives CDR1 MGHRA, CDR2 YSYEKL. The V and J ends lost 2 bases and 4 bases respectively, with 9 bases between them. CDR3 region: CASSQQGAGNTIYF. The DNA for the CDR3 is TGCGCCAGCAGCCAACAGGGTGCAGGAAACACCATATATTTT.

This clonotype occurred many times. This sequence joins TRBV2 and TRBJ1-6; D possibly corresponds to TRBD1 (5 bases). V lost 4 bases, J lost 3 bases, and 16 bases lay in between. Germline V CDR1 and CDR2: SNHLY, FYNNEI. The CDR3 covers 17 residues. The CDR3 DNA reads TGTGCCAGCAGTGGGACATTCGTTAAATTCTATAATTCACCCCTCCACTTT. Protein sequence: CASSGTFVKFYNSPLHF.

This clonotype was observed at least ten times. This chain joins TRBV3-1 and TRBJ2-3; no firm D call. The CDR3 length is 12 residues. V lost 3 bases and J 4 bases, leaving 5 bases between the germline ends. In germline, CDR1 is LGHDT, CDR2 YNNKEL (reference sequence). This CDR3 reads CASSHRADTQYF. CDR3 bases: TGTGCCAGCAGCCATAGAGCAGATACGCAGTATTTT.

The V gene is TRBV12-3 or TRBV12-4, the J gene TRBJ1-1, with TRBD1 matching over 8 bases. Trimming took 6 bases from V and 2 from J; bases not matched to a gene: 5. The CDR3 is 14 residues long. CDR3 loop: CASSHDRGNTEAFF. CDR3 DNA: TGTGCCAGCAGCCACGACAGGGGTAACACTGAAGCTTTCTTT.

This clonotype was seen ten or more times. The chain employs TRBV20-1 and TRBJ2-5; D is uncertain. CDR3 length: 14 residues. Germline V CDR1 and CDR2: DFQATT, SNEGSKA (reference sequence). Trimming stripped 0 bases from V and 2 bases from J, with 10 bases between. The CDR3 region is CSARDLARQETQYF. DNA for the CDR3: TGCAGTGCTAGAGATCTGGCTCGGCAAGAGACCCAGTACTTC.

This clonotype has ten or more counts. The gene calls are TRBV5-5 and TRBJ2-7; 8 bases map to TRBD1. The ends lost 2 bases at V and 4 bases at J; junction bases unmatched: 8. Germline CDR1 and CDR2: SGHKS and YYEKEE (reference sequence). This CDR3 is 15 amino acids long. The CDR3 loop reads CASSLIPGQAYEQYF. CDR3 sequence (DNA): TGTGCCAGCAGCTTAATACCGGGACAGGCGTACGAGCAGTACTTC.

This clonotype has ten or more counts. This chain connects TRBV20-1 to TRBJ2-3; maybe TRBD2 (7 bases). Trimming removed 3 bases from V and 5 bases from J, with 15 bases in between. The CDR3 extends over 14 amino acids. From germline, CDR1 is DFQATT and CDR2 SNEGSKA (reference sequence). The CDR3 here is CSARGAGAGDTQYF. CDR3 nucleotides: TGCAGTGCTAGGGGGGCGGGAGCCGGAGATACGCAGTATTTT.

This clonotype has a count of ten or more. This sequence joins TRBV7-9 and TRBJ2-5; D uncertain. Germline-derived CDR1 and CDR2 are SEHNR and FQNEAQ (reference sequence). Deletions cut 5 bases from V and 2 bases from J, with 9 bases between. This CDR3 has 13 amino acids. CDR3 nucleotides: TGTGCCAGCAGCCCGAGGAATCAAGAGACCCAGTACTTC. Translating it yields CASSPRNQETQYF.

This clonotype was seen repeatedly, ten times or more. The V gene is TRBV6-2 or TRBV6-3, the J gene TRBJ2-7, with no clear D. This CDR3 comprises 11 residues. The V and J ends lost 6 bases and 7 bases respectively, with 10 bases between them. Germline CDR1 reads MNHEY; CDR2 reads SVGEGT. The CDR3 loop reads CASRGVGEQYF. DNA for the CDR3: TGTGCCAGCAGGGGCGTTGGGGAGCAGTACTTC.

The chain uses TRBV7-3 and TRBJ2-1; 11 bases agree with TRBD2. V shed 5 bases, J shed 7 bases, and the junction held 7 bases outside the gene matches. The CDR3 has 15 residues. Germline V CDR1 and CDR2: SGHTA, FQGTGA. The CDR3 bases are TGTGCCAGCAGCCCGTCTAGCGGGAGGCAGAATGAGCAGTTCTTC. Its protein product is CASSPSSGRQNEQFF.